The 23 T cell receptor beta chains below come from one sample, sequenced in a study of T cells in Graves' hyperthyroidism and ophthalmopathy. TCR beta CDR3 region amplification was performed from RNA transcripts. The primer set for the first-round RT-PCR of the TCR CDR3 was HTBI. MiXCR, applied by TCRdb to the multiplex PCR reads, yields one record per CDR3 protein. The table has roughly 740,000 distinct CDR3 sequences, roughly 17% seen once; the top ten hold around 8.1%. The sequenced sample was blood. The receptors stem from a man younger than 35 with Graves' hyperthyroidism.

This clonotype was observed at least ten times. V usage is TRBV10-3 and J usage is TRBJ1-1; the D is unclear. The V and J ends lost 0 bases and 1 base respectively, with 12 bases between them. The length of the CDR3 is 16 residues. CDR1 and CDR2 (germline): ENHRY, SYGVKD. In nucleotides, the CDR3 is TGTGCCATCAGTGAGTCGGGTCCCCGAGGGAACACTGAAGCTTTCTTT. As protein: CAISESGPRGNTEAFF.

This clonotype was seen repeatedly, ten times or more. The chain carries TRBV7-8 and TRBJ2-7; perhaps TRBD2 as D (5 bases). The germline V and J ends were trimmed by 0 bases and 3 bases, with 12 bases remaining between them. The germline V gene has CDR1 SGHVS and CDR2 FQNEAQ. The CDR3 loop spans 15 amino acids. The CDR3 is CASSLAPASSYEQYF. The CDR3 nucleotides are TGTGCCAGCAGCTTAGCGCCGGCTAGCAGCTACGAGCAGTACTTC.

This clonotype was detected many times. The gene calls are TRBV6-1 and TRBJ2-7, with D possibly TRBD2 on 7 matching bases. The CDR3 covers 16 residues. V gave up 8 bases and J gave up 4 bases, with 24 bases separating them. Germline values: CDR1 MNHNS, CDR2 SASEGT. CDR3 loop: CASGGGRGRGRYEQYF. As DNA, the CDR3 is TGTGCCAGCGGGGGAGGGAGAGGCAGGGGACGATACGAGCAGTACTTC.

The J gene is TRBJ1-2, the V gene TRBV10-3, with 9 bases that match TRBD1. CDR3 length: 12 residues. Germline V gene lookup returns CDR1 ENHRY and CDR2 SYGVKD. J gave up 8 bases and V 6 bases, and 4 bases lay outside the gene matches. In nucleotides, the CDR3 is TGTGCCATCAGACTGGACAGGGGCGGCTACACCTTC. The encoded protein is CAIRLDRGGYTF.

In this sample, this clonotype turned up many times. The V call is TRBV6-1, the J call TRBJ2-5; possibly TRBD1 for D (6 bases). CDR3 length: 14 amino acids. The germline V and J ends were trimmed by 5 bases and 4 bases, with 14 bases remaining between them. Germline V lookup: CDR1 MNHNS, CDR2 SASEGT. As DNA, the CDR3 is TGTGCCAGCAGTCCCCGGAGCAGGGGAGAGACCCAGTACTTC. It is translated as CASSPRSRGETQYF.

In its sample, this clonotype was seen many times. This rearrangement joins TRBV6-1 to TRBJ1-2, with 8 bases identical to TRBD1. This CDR3 has 15 amino acids. After removal of 6 bases from V and 4 bases from J, the junction contained 10 bases not matched to a gene. Germline loops: CDR1 MNHNS, CDR2 SASEGT. In nucleotides, the CDR3 is TGTGCCAGCAGGGAGGGGACAGGACCCGGCTATGGCTACACCTTC. It is translated as CASREGTGPGYGYTF.

This clonotype showed up many times. The chain links TRBV12-3 or TRBV12-4 to TRBJ2-2; D is ambiguous. The CDR3 has 11 amino acids. V lost 4 bases and J 9 bases, leaving 6 bases between the germline ends. Here the CDR3 DNA reads TGTGCCAGCAGTTACGGTCGGGAGCTGTTTTTT. This sequence encodes CASSYGRELFF.

This clonotype occurred a few times. This chain links TRBV20-1 with TRBJ2-5, with D hard to call. V dropped 1 base and J dropped 5 bases, with 11 bases sitting between them. This CDR3 has 13 residues. CDR1 is DFQATT, CDR2 SNEGSKA, per germline (reference sequence). The CDR3 loop reads CSARAKGGETQYF. DNA of the CDR3: TGCAGTGCTAGAGCCAAAGGTGGTGAGACCCAGTACTTC.

This clonotype has more than one count but fewer than ten. This may be a read error, as it is one base from a much larger clone. The CDR3 protein is CASSFLADTQHF. In DNA form, the CDR3 reads TGTGCCAGCAGCTTCTTGGCTGATACGCAGCATTTT. The chain is built from TRBV7-8 and TRBJ2-3; D gene ambiguous. The DNA end lines up better with TRBJ1-5; the J call may be wrong. The CDR3 covers 12 residues. The germline V gene encodes CDR1 SGHVS and CDR2 FQNEAQ.

This chain connects TRBV27 to TRBJ2-5; 9 nucleotides agree with TRBD2. The CDR3 has 16 residues. Trimming removed 5 bases from V and 2 bases from J; junction bases left unmatched: 9. Germline V lookup: CDR1 MNHEY, CDR2 SMNVEV (reference sequence). The CDR3 spells CASSALAGGYQETQYF. The CDR3 coding sequence is TGTGCCAGCAGTGCCCTCGCGGGGGGGTATCAAGAGACCCAGTACTTC.

This clonotype occurred many times. The chain uses TRBV7-9 and TRBJ2-7, with 8 nucleotides matching TRBD1. Germline V gene data show CDR1 as SEHNR and CDR2 as FQNEAQ (reference sequence). This CDR3 is built from 14 residues. After removal of 2 bases from V and 6 bases from J, the junction contained 6 bases not matched to a gene. The CDR3 bases are TGTGCCAGCAGCTTAACTGGACAGGGTCCCGAGCAGTACTTC. Translation gives CASSLTGQGPEQYF.

The table lists this clonotype with many counts. The chain employs TRBV28 and TRBJ2-7, with 8 bases aligning to TRBD2. The germline V gene has CDR1 MDHEN and CDR2 SYDVKM. V was clipped by 6 bases and J by 4 bases; unmatched bases: 8. The CDR3 spans 14 residues. The CDR3 coding sequence is TGTGCCAGCAGCCAGACTAGCGAGGGTTACGAGCAGTACTTC. This gives the protein CASSQTSEGYEQYF.

Ten or more counts support this clonotype. The chain couples TRBV7-2 to TRBJ2-7, with 11 bases matching TRBD2. This CDR3 has 14 residues. CDR1 SGHTA and CDR2 FQGNSA come from the germline V gene. V shed 5 bases and J 3 bases; nucleotides not matched to a gene: 3. This CDR3 reads CASSHSGRDYEQYF. The CDR3 DNA reads TGTGCCAGCAGCCATAGCGGGAGGGACTACGAGCAGTACTTC.

This clonotype has more than one count but fewer than ten. At one of its ends the junction is not consistent with the germline gene, which may arise from a read error. The rearrangement links TRBV11-2 to TRBJ2-3; D remains unclear. From germline, CDR1 is SGHAT and CDR2 FQNNGV. The CDR3 length is 13 residues. This CDR3 reads CASSLGITDTRYF. Here the CDR3 DNA reads TGTGCCAGCAGCTTAGGCATCACAGATACGCGGTATTTT.

Ten or more counts support this clonotype. The rearrangement links TRBV7-9 to TRBJ1-2, with 7 positions matching TRBD1. Germline V lookup: CDR1 SEHNR, CDR2 FQNEAQ (reference sequence). CDR3 length: 17 residues. The J segment lost 5 bases and the V segment lost 6 bases, leaving 18 bases of the junction unmatched. Written as DNA, the CDR3 is TGTGCCAGCAGACCAGGTTCGACAGGGAGGTTGGGGTATGGCTACACCTTC. Amino acid sequence: CASRPGSTGRLGYGYTF.

On this clonotype itself: A read error may explain this, as a much larger clone is one base away. The chain uses TRBV12-3 or TRBV12-4 and TRBJ2-7, with 7 bases that match TRBD1. The CDR3 has 13 amino acids. In nucleotides, the CDR3 is TGTACCAGCAGGGGACAGTTAGACTACGAGCAGTACTTC. It yields the protein CTSRGQLDYEQYF.

The chain recombines TRBV25-1 with TRBJ2-5; the D gene is possibly TRBD2 (5 bases). Germline V gives CDR1 MGHDK, CDR2 SYGVNS. Trimming shortened V by 6 bases and J by 5 bases, and 10 bases separated the two germline ends. The CDR3 covers 12 residues. CDR3 loop: CASSGGWETQYF. In nucleotides, the CDR3 is TGTGCCAGCAGCGGAGGTTGGGAGACCCAGTACTTC.

The table lists this clonotype with many counts. The chain couples TRBV2 to TRBJ1-5; no clear D gene. The CDR3 covers 14 residues. The germline V gene has CDR1 SNHLY and CDR2 FYNNEI. Trimming stripped 4 bases from V and 5 bases from J, with 12 bases between. The CDR3 sequence is CASSGPLPHQPQHF. The DNA of the CDR3 is TGTGCCAGCAGTGGGCCTTTACCCCATCAGCCCCAGCATTTT.

This clonotype showed up just a few times. The V gene is TRBV14, the J gene TRBJ2-7; D possibly corresponds to TRBD1 (6 bases). CDR1 and CDR2 from the germline V gene are SGHDN and FVKESK. V was clipped by 4 bases and J by 6 bases, with 16 bases between them. This CDR3 spans 14 amino acids. This CDR3 is CASSPSGVLGEQYF. The CDR3 bases are TGTGCCAGCAGCCCCTCAGGGGTTTTGGGCGAGCAGTACTTC.

The chain has TRBV4-1 and TRBJ2-3; D uncertain. Trimming took off 0 bases at V and 0 bases at J, with 16 bases between the two ends. CDR3 length: 18 residues. CDR1 is MGHRA and CDR2 is YSYEKL in the germline V gene. CDR3 region: CASSQDRGAIPSTDTQYF. CDR3 coding DNA: TGCGCCAGCAGCCAAGATCGTGGTGCCATCCCCAGCACAGATACGCAGTATTTT.

This clonotype occurred many times. This chain joins TRBV2 and TRBJ1-1; tentative D call: TRBD1 (5 bases). Germline V gives CDR1 SNHLY, CDR2 FYNNEI. The ends were cut back, 6 bases at V and 5 bases at J, with 22 bases in the middle. The CDR3 has 16 residues. The chain's CDR3 is CASSAEGRTTGTEAFF. The CDR3 DNA is TGTGCCAGCAGCGCTGAAGGACGGACAACAGGTACTGAAGCTTTCTTT.

In its sample, this clonotype was seen many times. The V call is TRBV3-1, the J call TRBJ2-1, with 8 nucleotides matching TRBD2. V was pared by 0 bases and J by 6 bases, with 7 bases of the junction left unmatched. This CDR3 is built from 16 residues. The germline gives CDR1 LGHDT, CDR2 YNNKEL (reference sequence). The CDR3 region is CASSQDWSRGGNEQFF. In DNA, the CDR3 is TGTGCCAGCAGCCAAGATTGGAGCCGGGGGGGCAATGAGCAGTTCTTC.

Points on this clonotype: This likely comes from a read error, as the CDR3 has no conserved phenylalanine or tryptophan at its end. V and J are TRBV6-4 and TRBJ1-1, with D unclear. V lost 6 bases and J 1 base, leaving 15 bases between the germline ends. Germline V CDR1 and CDR2: MRHNA, SNTAGT. The CDR3 is 15 amino acids. CDR3 bases: TGTGCCAGCAGCCCCCCGCAACTCGGGAACACTGAAGCTTTCCTT. The encoded protein is CASSPPQLGNTEAFL.